Listed below are T cell receptor beta chains from one sample, sequenced in a study of OX40 agonist ivuxolimab in advanced cancers. Clones were read by immunoSEQ multiplex PCR, and TCRdb kept only the in-frame ones, dropping some. The sample has approximately 160,000 clones, 85% to 95% seen once. Sequenced material: CD4+ or CD8+ T cells sorted from blood, taken in a trial of the OX40 agonist ivuxolimab. All receptors come from an adult with an advanced solid tumor such as melanoma, head and neck, liver or kidney cancer. The CDR3 runs from the conserved cysteine through the conserved F or W. Not all rows give a size; the values are once, few, many and, for expanded clones, a class.

>TRBV5-1|.
CASSQGGAHEFTQYF
>TRBV10-3|.
CAILQGLGAEAFF
>TRBV6-5|.
CASSYSSPGRNEKLFF
>TRBV7-3|.
CASSLSPTSTDTQYF
>TRBV2|.
CASRGEEGGYTF
>TRBV27|.
CASSSRFDRFVTGNTIYF
>TRBV4-3|few
CASSQLTGFNSPLHF
>TRBV6-5|once
CASKNQETQYF
>TRBV18|.
CASSTTGDGNQPQHF
>TRBV4-1|.
CASSPTAGPHYGYTF
>TRBV7-3|.
CASSFSTRATQYF
>TRBV19|.
CASRMDPFYGYTF
>TRBV7-2|.
CASSLVPGMNEQFF
>TRBV4-1|.
CASSPGPDYEQYF
>TRBV6-1|.
CASSPDGIPYYEQYF
>TRBV4-2|.
CASSQDRAEYNQPQHF
>TRBV18|.
CASSSVTNTGELFF
>TRBV4-2|once
CASSQVTGFAKNIQYF